This TCR delta chain was captured in a study of γδ T cells in repeated Plasmodium falciparum infection. About the research overall: Donors were malaria-exposed Malian children or age- and gender-matched Australian children.

Points from the study as a whole: Malian children's Vdelta2-negative repertoires appeared more expanded and less diverse than Australians'.

Bulk repertoires came from Vgamma9/Vdelta2+ or Vdelta2-negative gammadelta T cells flow-sorted from PBMC. The CDR3 sequence is 16 residues long. CDR1 and CDR2 (germline): GEAIGNYY, EKD. V trimming: 6 bases; J trimming: 2 bases; junction bases outside the gene matches: 14. Of note for this clone: Its specificity is not known.

TCRdb reanalyzed the multiplex PCR reads using CATT. The data contain 93,000 or so delta-chain clones, over 0.9% of them singletons. The sequencing sample was made of gamma-delta T cells from blood. The chain links TRDV2 to TRDJ1, with TRDD3 matching over 7 bases. In the absence of a J gene in TCRdb, the DNA was matched to germline to assign it here. This TCR came from a pool of human donors (malaria-infected and uninfected, not separated). The CDR3 spells CACQPWGGPTTDKLIF. The CDR3 bases are TGTGCCTGTCAACCCTGGGGGGGGCCCACAACCGATAAACTCATCTTT.